A selection of T cell receptor beta chains follows, all from one sample in a study of persistence of HIV-infected CD4 T cells. Data came from immunoSEQ multiplex PCR; TCRdb stores just in-frame clones and leaves some out. The data contain roughly 41,000 clones, approximately 84% of them singletons. Antigens for these TCRs are unknown. Sequencing used CD4+ T cells sorted from PBMCs after approximately 20-hour stimulation, obtained from a patient who received antiretroviral therapy. These receptors were obtained from an adult man with HIV who was CMV-seropositive. Both conserved end residues are part of each CDR3. Each record gives: V gene, clone size, CDR3 length, J gene, D gene, CDR3 protein, CDR3 DNA. D genes are given only for firm matches. Clone size is stated in some rows and not others, as once, few, many or a class when expanded.

>TRBV18|NA|15|TRBJ2-1|TRBD1
CASSPAGQGGNEQFF
TGTGCCAGCTCACCGGCGGGACAGGGAGGGAATGAGCAGTTCTTC
>TRBV10-1|few|13|TRBJ1-5|NA
CASSAQGNQPQHF
TGCGCCAGCAGTGCACAGGGAAATCAGCCCCAGCATTTT
>TRBV3-1/TRBV3-2|NA|12|TRBJ1-4|NA
CASSQEERRLFF
TGTGCCAGCAGCCAAGAGGAAAGGCGGCTGTTTTTT
>TRBV3-1/TRBV3-2|NA|12|TRBJ1-4|NA
CASSRGTEKLFF
TGTGCCAGCAGCCGGGGGACTGAAAAACTGTTTTTT
>TRBV14|NA|12|TRBJ2-7|NA
CASSRLTYEQYF
TGTGCCAGCAGCCGTCTGACCTACGAGCAGTACTTC
>TRBV2|few|13|TRBJ1-1|NA
CADAWTVNTEAFF
TGTGCCGATGCATGGACGGTGAACACTGAAGCTTTCTTT
>TRBV5-1|NA|17|TRBJ2-3|TRBD1
CASSLGTWTGATDTQYF
TGCGCCAGCAGCTTAGGTACGTGGACAGGGGCGACAGATACGCAGTATTTT
>TRBV7-2|NA|14|TRBJ2-7|NA
CASTQRGAGNEQYF
TGTGCCAGCACCCAACGGGGGGCGGGCAACGAGCAGTACTTC
>TRBV24-1|NA|12|TRBJ2-2|NA
CATSVGTGELFF
TGTGCCACCAGTGTGGGGACCGGGGAGCTGTTTTTT
>TRBV4-1|NA|19|TRBJ1-5|TRBD1
CASSQDIGQGAKSNQPQHF
TGCGCCAGCAGCCAAGATATAGGACAGGGGGCGAAGAGCAATCAGCCCCAGCATTTT
>TRBV27|NA|13|TRBJ2-1|NA
CASSLRHFNEQFF
TGTGCCAGCAGTTTACGGCACTTCAATGAGCAGTTCTTC
>TRBV5-5|NA|17|TRBJ1-6|TRBD1
CASSSVPRQGVGSPLHF
TGTGCCAGCAGCTCAGTCCCCCGACAGGGGGTTGGTTCACCCCTCCACTTT
>TRBV27|NA|14|TRBJ2-1|TRBD1
CASSSQGVWNEQFF
TGTGCCAGCAGTTCACAGGGGGTATGGAATGAGCAGTTCTTC
>TRBV6-5|NA|13|TRBJ1-6|NA
CASSYEKNSPLHF
TGTGCCAGCAGTTACGAAAAGAATTCACCCCTCCACTTT
>TRBV4-2|NA|18|TRBJ1-2|NA
CASSQGADSTPRNYGYTF
TGTGCCAGCAGCCAGGGGGCGGACAGCACCCCCAGGAACTATGGCTACACCTTC
>TRBV2|NA|16|TRBJ1-5|NA
CASSEDARVSNQPQHF
TGTGCCAGCAGTGAAGATGCCAGGGTTAGCAATCAGCCCCAGCATTTT
>TRBV28|NA|16|TRBJ1-3|NA
CASSPLRGTSGNTIYF
TGTGCCAGCAGCCCACTCAGGGGTACCTCTGGAAACACCATATATTTT
>TRBV6-5|NA|14|TRBJ1-2|NA
CASSLGTLNYGYTF
TGTGCCAGCAGCCTCGGGACTCTTAACTATGGCTACACCTTC
>TRBV7-6|NA|14|TRBJ2-7|NA
CASSLSGSSYEQYF
TGTGCCAGCAGCTTATCAGGGAGCTCCTACGAGCAGTACTTC
>TRBV28|NA|14|TRBJ2-1|TRBD1
CASIDRDRHNEQFF
TGTGCCAGCATAGATAGGGACAGGCACAATGAGCAGTTCTTC
>TRBV4-1|NA|17|TRBJ2-3|TRBD2
CASSRRLAGKSTDTQYF
TGCGCCAGCAGCCGGAGACTAGCGGGGAAAAGCACAGATACGCAGTATTTT
>TRBV5-1|NA|14|TRBJ1-1|TRBD1
CASSAQGKNTEAFF
TGCGCCAGCAGCGCACAGGGGAAGAACACTGAAGCTTTCTTT
>TRBV7-8|NA|14|TRBJ2-1|TRBD1
CASSYDRAVNEQFF
TGTGCCAGCAGCTACGACAGGGCGGTGAATGAGCAGTTCTTC
>TRBV14|NA|11|TRBJ1-3|NA
CASGTGNTIYF
TGTGCCAGTGGGACAGGAAACACCATATATTTT
>TRBV7-8|NA|13|TRBJ2-4|NA
CASSTNVVNIQYF
TGTGCCAGCAGCACTAACGTGGTAAACATTCAGTACTTC
>TRBV12-3/TRBV12-4|NA|13|TRBJ1-2|TRBD1
CASSRDRPYGYTF
TGTGCCAGCAGTCGGGACAGGCCCTATGGCTACACCTTC
>TRBV5-1|NA|14|TRBJ1-1|NA
CASSLYGQNTEAFF
TGCGCCAGCAGCTTGTACGGACAGAACACTGAAGCTTTCTTT
>TRBV5-1|few|15|TRBJ1-1|NA
CASSFTRGGDTEAFF
TGCGCCAGCAGCTTTACCAGGGGAGGGGACACTGAAGCTTTCTTT
>TRBV2|NA|17|TRBJ2-3|TRBD2
CASSLLAGGPSTDTQYF
TGTGCCAGCAGTTTACTAGCGGGGGGCCCTAGCACAGATACGCAGTATTTT
>TRBV4-1|medium-sized|19|TRBJ2-2|TRBD1
CASSQDSRQGAVNTGELFF
TGCGCCAGCAGCCAAGATAGTAGGCAGGGGGCTGTCAACACCGGGGAGCTGTTTTTT
>TRBV5-1|few|16|TRBJ1-6|TRBD1
CASSSNSGTGNSPLHF
TGCGCCAGCAGCTCGAATTCCGGGACAGGAAATTCACCCCTCCACTTT
>TRBV7-9|NA|16|TRBJ2-3|NA
CASSSDSISPTDTQYF
TGTGCCAGCAGCTCCGACAGTATAAGTCCCACAGATACGCAGTATTTT
>TRBV5-1|NA|16|TRBJ2-2|NA
CASSLPGPGYTGELFF
TGCGCCAGCAGCTTACCAGGGCCAGGGTACACCGGGGAGCTGTTTTTT
>TRBV3-1/TRBV3-2|NA|15|TRBJ1-1|NA
CASSQGVRGGTEAFF
TGTGCCAGCAGCCAAGGTGTCAGGGGTGGGACTGAAGCTTTCTTT
>TRBV14|few|13|TRBJ2-1|NA
CASSELSSNEQFF
TGTGCCAGCAGCGAATTATCCTCCAATGAGCAGTTCTTC
>TRBV6-5|once|15|TRBJ1-2|NA
CASSYKGPGAGGYTF
TGTGCCAGCAGTTACAAAGGCCCCGGTGCGGGTGGCTACACCTTC
>TRBV3-1/TRBV3-2|NA|17|TRBJ2-1|TRBD2
CASSQMSRLAGDGEQFF
TGTGCCAGCAGCCAAATGTCGCGACTAGCGGGGGACGGGGAGCAGTTCTTC
>TRBV15|NA|15|TRBJ1-4|NA
CATSRVKGTNEKLFF
TGTGCCACCAGCAGAGTAAAGGGGACGAATGAAAAACTGTTTTTT
>TRBV30|NA|14|TRBJ1-5|NA
CAWSVQGGNQPQHF
TGTGCCTGGAGTGTACAGGGCGGCAATCAGCCCCAGCATTTT
>TRBV27|NA|14|TRBJ1-2|NA
CASSLAGATYGYTF
TGTGCCAGCAGTTTAGCAGGGGCGACCTATGGCTACACCTTC
>TRBV10-3|NA|14|TRBJ1-1|NA
CAIRGAGRNTEAFF
TGTGCCATCCGTGGGGCAGGGCGAAACACTGAAGCTTTCTTT
>TRBV2|once|11|TRBJ2-7|NA
CASMRDSKEYF
TGTGCCAGCATGCGGGACTCGAAGGAGTACTTC
>TRBV6-5|once|16|TRBJ2-3|TRBD2
CASSYGAGTRTDTQYF
TGTGCCAGCAGTTACGGAGCGGGGACCCGCACAGATACGCAGTATTTT
>TRBV7-9|NA|13|TRBJ2-1|NA
CASSWYREDEQFF
TGTGCCAGCAGCTGGTACAGGGAAGATGAGCAGTTCTTC